This passage covers 6 T cell receptor beta chains from one sample sequenced in a study of OX40 agonist ivuxolimab in advanced cancers. Here immunoSEQ multiplex PCR was the method, and the copy in TCRdb shows in-frame clones only, minus some. Among around 60,000 clones listed, approximately 78% were seen once. The input for sequencing was CD4+ or CD8+ T cells sorted from blood, taken in a trial of the OX40 agonist ivuxolimab. These receptors were taken from an adult with an advanced solid tumor such as melanoma, head and neck, liver or kidney cancer.

V usage is TRBV4-3 and J usage is TRBJ2-1; TRBD1 might be the D (6 bases). The V gene's germline CDR1 is LGHNA and CDR2 YSLEER. V shed 3 bases and J shed 7 bases, with 13 bases lying between them. This CDR3 is 14 amino acids long. The CDR3 here is CASSQLAGDNEQFF. The CDR3 bases are TGCGCCAGCAGCCAGCTGGCAGGGGATAATGAGCAGTTCTTC.

The chain couples TRBV18 to TRBJ2-3; 7 positions match TRBD2. J lost 4 bases, V lost 0 bases, and 1 base had no gene match. The CDR3 spans 14 residues. CDR1 and CDR2 (germline): KGHSH, LQKENI. CDR3 in DNA: TGTGCCAGCTCACCACCGGGGGGGGCAGATACGCAGTATTTT. Its translation is CASSPPGGADTQYF.

The V call is TRBV2, the J call TRBJ1-3; no clear D. The CDR3 consists of 13 residues. Trimming took 7 bases from V and 10 from J, leaving 17 bases between them. Germline CDR1 reads SNHLY; CDR2 reads FYNNEI. CDR3: CASTEDREETIYF. CDR3 bases: TGTGCCAGCACGGAGGACCGGGAGGAGACCATATATTTT.

The genes are TRBV4-2 and TRBJ2-7, with no clear D. The V end was cut by 0 bases, the J end by 7 bases, with 16 bases between. The CDR3 is made up of 15 amino acids. Germline CDR1 and CDR2: LGHNA and YNFKEQ. The CDR3 here is CASSQDDQFSTEQYF. The DNA of the CDR3 is TGTGCCAGCAGCCAAGATGACCAGTTCTCTACTGAGCAGTACTTC.

This clone was seen a few times. V gene TRBV2 combines with J gene TRBJ1-4, with D tentatively TRBD1 (6 bases). Germline V gene lookup returns CDR1 SNHLY and CDR2 FYNNEI. With 10 bases removed from V and 0 bases from J, the gap between germline ends came to 18 bases. This CDR3 has 16 amino acids. CDR3: CANRQDSFATNEKLFF. Written as DNA, the CDR3 is TGTGCCAACAGACAGGATTCTTTTGCAACTAATGAAAAACTGTTTTTT. Full variable domain (outside the CDR3, taken from reference TRBV2 and TRBJ1-4): EPEVTQTPSHQVTQMGQEVILRCVPISNHLYFYWYRQILGQKVEFLVSFYNNEISEKSEIFDDQFSVERPDGSNFTLKIRSTKLEDSAMYFCANRQDSFATNEKLFFGSGTQLSVL.

The V and J genes are TRBV6-5 and TRBJ1-2; D unclear. CDR3 length equals 12 residues. Germline CDR1 MNHEY, CDR2 SVGAGI. Trimming cost V 5 bases and J 8 bases, with 12 bases left between them. CDR3 nucleotide sequence: TGTGCCAGCAGTCCGGGCTTGAGCGGCTACACCTTC. It specifies CASSPGLSGYTF.